This T cell receptor (beta chain) was captured by sequencing in a study of T cell repertoires in cytomegalovirus infection. At the level of the study: Newly reported HLA-C-restricted and thoroughly characterized HLA-B-restricted CMV epitopes were employed. Study results and limitations: Of the TCR beta families, the public ones yielded a cumulative frequency that identified carriers of CMV plus the relevant HLA. Predominance within the ex vivo response was attributable to HLA-C-restricted CMV-specific TCR beta clonotypes.

CDR1 and CDR2 (germline): SGHTA, FQGNSA. This CDR3 is 14 amino acids long. The ends were cut back, 1 base at V and 8 bases at J, with 12 bases in the middle. This clonotype came up a few times. Its antigen remains unidentified. TCRdb passed the reads through MiXCR, listing each CDR3 protein once. The repertoire holds 200,000 to 250,000 distinct CDR3 sequences, 30% to 45% seen once, with 59% in the top ten. The rearrangement joins TRBV7-2 to TRBJ2-1; D is unresolved. The sequence derives from a human donor in good health (CMV status not recorded). Some clones in this sample may be carry-over from other donors' samples. Here the sequenced sample was CD8+ T cells from cultured PBMCs, taken from culture after CMV antigen stimulation. The CDR3 spells CASSLVTGGDEQFF. The CDR3 DNA is TGTGCCAGCAGCTTAGTAACCGGCGGTGATGAGCAGTTCTTC.